The 28 T cell receptor beta chains listed next were all sequenced from one sample in a study of T cells in women clearing cervical HPV infection. Sequencing was performed with immunoSEQ multiplex PCR; in TCRdb, only in-frame clones are kept and a portion is missing. In all, the sample yields tens of thousands of clones. The sample was blood buffy coat. The origin of the receptors is a woman aged 18 to 75 with a cervical HPV16 infection that either progressed to CIN3+ or cleared (not recorded which).

A remark on this clone: The missing CDR3 end, 3 residues past where the read stops, is filled in from the germline J gene. This chain links TRBV2 with TRBJ2-1, with D possibly TRBD2 on 6 matching bases. This CDR3 contains 13 residues. The germline V gene encodes CDR1 SNHLY and CDR2 FYNNEI. V dropped 3 bases and J dropped 3 bases, with 6 bases sitting between them. Partial CDR3 DNA: TGTGCCAGCAGTGAGGGGGGCTACAATGAG. This sequence encodes CASSEGGYNE. The whole CDR3 protein is CASSEGGYNEQFF. Full variable domain (missing parts from reference TRBV2 and TRBJ2-1): EPEVTQTPSHQVTQMGQEVILRCVPISNHLYFYWYRQILGQKVEFLVSFYNNEISEKSEIFDDQFSVERPDGSNFTLKIRSTKLEDSAMYFCASSEGGYNEQFFGPGTRLTVL.

A word on this clone: The read halts 3 residues ahead of the CDR3 end, with the missing end drawn from the germline J gene. V gene TRBV20-1 combines with J gene TRBJ1-1; the D is unclear. CDR1 DFQATT and CDR2 SNEGSKA come from the germline V gene (reference sequence). The V gene lost 2 bases and the J gene lost 4 bases, with 20 bases spanning the gap. The CDR3 extends over 16 amino acids. The CDR3 is CSARTWHRVSSTEAFF. The CDR3 DNA, read in part, is TGCAGTGCTAGAACTTGGCATCGGGTATCTAGCACTGAA.

In regard to this clone: The read comes to an end 3 residues before the CDR3 does, leaving the germline J gene to fill in the end. The V gene is TRBV5-4, the J gene TRBJ2-7; 11 bases are shared with TRBD2. Germline values: CDR1 SGHNT, CDR2 YYREEE (reference sequence). V shed 4 bases, J shed 3 bases, and the junction held 6 bases outside the gene matches. This CDR3 contains 15 residues. The CDR3 region is CASSHGTSGSYEQYF. The part of the CDR3 DNA that was read is TGTGCCAGCAGCCACGGGACTAGCGGCAGCTACGAG. Together with reference TRBV5-4 and TRBJ2-7, the CDR3 gives the full variable domain: ETGVTQSPTHLIKTRGQQVTLRCSSQSGHNTVSWYQQALGQGPQFIFQYYREEENGRGNFPPRFSGLQFPNYSSELNVNALELDDSALYLCASSHGTSGSYEQYFGPGTRLTVT.

To note about this clone: The read ends 3 residues shy of where the CDR3 ends; the end is completed using the germline J gene. This chain links TRBV10-2 with TRBJ2-3, with a tentative D call TRBD2 (5 bases). Germline V gene sequence: CDR1 WSHSY, CDR2 SAAADI. V was clipped by 3 bases and J by 0 bases, with 13 bases between them. This CDR3 region has 16 residues. This CDR3 reads CASSESPRASTDTQYF. The sequenced part of the CDR3 DNA is TGCGCCAGCAGTGAAAGTCCGCGGGCTAGCACAGATACG.

The CDR3 spells CASSLQGMGTEAFF. CDR3 bases read: TGTGCCAGCAGCCTACAGGGAATGGGGACTGAA. The V and J genes are TRBV7-9 and TRBJ1-1; possible D gene TRBD1, 6 bases. Coverage ceases 3 residues before the CDR3 finishes, and the germline J gene fills in the end. V was shortened by 5 bases and J by 5 bases, with 15 bases between the two germline ends. The germline V gene has CDR1 SEHNR and CDR2 FQNEAQ (reference sequence). CDR3 length: 14 residues.

Remarks on this clone: The read ends 3 residues before the CDR3 terminus; that terminus is restored from the germline J gene. The V and J genes are TRBV14 and TRBJ2-3; 10 positions match TRBD2. CDR3 length: 17 amino acids. V shed 0 bases and J 4 bases; nucleotides not matched to a gene: 7. CDR1 and CDR2 from the germline V gene are SGHDN and FVKESK. Partial CDR3 DNA: TGTGCCAGCAGCCAAGAAGAGCGGGGGGGCAGTTCAGATACG. Protein: CASSQEERGGSSDT. The full CDR3 protein reads CASSQEERGGSSDTQYF.

Comments on this clone: The CDR3 end lies 3 residues beyond the end of the read and is filled in from the germline J gene. The same CDR3 arises from other DNA sequences in this sample as well. The genes are TRBV18 and TRBJ2-1; 10 bases map to TRBD2. There are 17 residues in the CDR3. With V trimmed by 3 bases and J by 7 bases, 12 bases remained unmatched. The V gene's germline CDR1 is KGHSH and CDR2 LQKENI. Partial CDR3 DNA: TGTGCCAGCTCACCTCGGCCAAGCGGGGGGGGGATAAATGAG. Amino acid sequence: CASSPRPSGGGINE. The whole CDR3 reads CASSPRPSGGGINEQFF.

In the case of this clone: A read error may produce the germline difference seen at one junction end. With the read ending 3 residues before the CDR3 end, the germline J gene is used to fill in that end. V is TRBV29-1 and J is TRBJ2-3; D is possibly TRBD1 (6 bases). The germline V gene has CDR1 SQVTM and CDR2 ANQGSEA. This CDR3 has 16 residues. CDR3 region: CSVDTGKGIRTDTQYF. The CDR3 bases that were read are TGCAGCGTTGACACAGGGAAAGGGATCCGCACGGATACG.

As to this clone: The CDR3 end is not reached by the read, which stops 3 residues before it; the germline J gene fills it in. The chain combines TRBV30 with TRBJ1-2; D might be TRBD1 (6 bases). Per germline, CDR1 GTSNPN and CDR2 SVGIG (reference sequence). CDR3 length equals 15 residues. V gave up 0 bases and J gave up 7 bases, with 18 bases separating them. CDR3 sequence: CAWSVRGRGVGGYTF. The sequenced part of the CDR3 DNA is TGTGCCTGGAGTGTACGAGGCAGGGGCGTTGGTGGC.

As concerns this clone: The CDR3 end lies 3 residues beyond the end of the read and is filled in from the germline J gene. The V gene is TRBV7-9, the J gene TRBJ2-2; D perhaps matches TRBD2 (5 bases). V lost 6 bases and J lost 6, with 5 bases in between. Germline values: CDR1 SEHNR, CDR2 FQNEAQ (reference sequence). This CDR3 is 11 amino acids long. CDR3 protein: CASRRAGELFF. The CDR3 bases that were read are TGTGCCAGCAGGCGGGCCGGGGAG. The full variable domain, its missing parts supplied by reference TRBV7-9 and TRBJ2-2, is DTGVSQNPRHKITKRGQNVTFRCDPISEHNRLYWYRQTLGQGPEFLTYFQNEAQLEKSRLLSDRFSAERPKGSFSTLEIQRTEQGDSAMYLCASRRAGELFFGEGSRLTVL.

As regards this clone: Relative to the germline gene, one junction end is altered; a read error may explain this. The read ends 3 residues early relative to the CDR3; the germline J gene fills the gap. V and J are TRBV7-7 and TRBJ2-5; the D gene is possibly TRBD1 (6 bases). The CDR3 is 13 amino acids. Germline V gene lookup returns CDR1 SSHAT and CDR2 FNYEAQ (reference sequence). CDR3 sequence reads: CASSTGTQETQYF. The part of the CDR3 DNA that was read is TGTGCTAGCAGCACAGGGACCCAAGAGACC.

As to this clone: The CDR3 end lies 3 residues beyond the end of the read and is filled in from the germline J gene. This chain joins TRBV6-2 or TRBV6-3 and TRBJ2-1, with 10 nucleotides matching TRBD2. Germline assignment: CDR1 MNHEY and CDR2 SVGEGT. V shed 2 bases and J 9 bases; nucleotides not matched to a gene: 7. This CDR3 spans 15 amino acids. Partial CDR3 DNA: TGTGCCAGCAGTTACCTAGCGGGAGTGTTGGGTGAG. Residues: CASSYLAGVLGE. The entire CDR3 protein reads CASSYLAGVLGEQFF.

With respect to this clone: The read gets to within 3 residues of the CDR3 end, and the germline J gene fills in the rest. This rearrangement joins TRBV7-9 to TRBJ2-1, with 10 bases fitting TRBD1. The V segment lost 5 bases and the J segment 3 bases; nucleotides outside the gene matches: 1. The CDR3 covers 14 residues. Germline V gene sequence: CDR1 SEHNR, CDR2 FQNEAQ (reference sequence). The CDR3 sequence is CASSRDRGYNEQFF. The sequenced CDR3 bases are TGTGCCAGCAGCCGGGACAGGGGCTACAATGAG.

To note about this clone: The read gets to within 3 residues of the CDR3 end, and the germline J gene fills in the rest. The chain carries TRBV19 and TRBJ2-7; D perhaps matches TRBD1 (6 bases). V lost 0 bases and J 6 bases, leaving 15 bases between the germline ends. CDR1 LNHDA and CDR2 SQIVND come from the germline V gene (reference sequence). The CDR3 runs 15 residues. The part of the CDR3 DNA that was read is TGTGCCAGTAGTATAGATCAGGGGATCTGGAGCGAG. Its protein product is CASSIDQGIWSE. The full CDR3 protein reads CASSIDQGIWSEQYF.

CDR3 protein: CASSRTGGQLNSPLHF. CDR3 DNA (partial): TGCGCCAGCAGCCGAACAGGTGGACAGCTTAATTCACCC. This sequence joins TRBV4-1 and TRBJ1-6; weak D call: TRBD1 (6 bases). The CDR3 end is not reached by the read, which stops 3 residues before it; the germline J gene fills it in. The CDR3 is made up of 16 amino acids. Germline V gene lookup returns CDR1 MGHRA and CDR2 YSYEKL. V lost 4 bases and J 6 bases, leaving 16 bases between the germline ends.

Its frequency marks this clone as medium-sized. The CDR3 end falls 3 residues outside the read, so it is completed with the germline J gene. The chain joins TRBV19 to TRBJ2-1, with TRBD1 as a possible D gene (6 bases). V lost 1 base and J 6 bases, leaving 13 bases between the germline ends. CDR1 and CDR2 from the germline V gene are LNHDA and SQIVND (reference sequence). This CDR3 spans 15 amino acids. The CDR3 DNA, read in part, is TGTGCCAGTAGTATAGGTCCAGGGGATGCCAATGAG. Translated: CASSIGPGDANE. The full CDR3 protein reads CASSIGPGDANEQFF.

Worth noting for this clone: The CDR3 is cut off 3 residues early in the read; its end comes from the germline J gene. This chain joins TRBV5-1 and TRBJ2-7; TRBD1 matches 11 bases. Looked up from germline, CDR1 is SGHRS and CDR2 is YFSETQ. The junction had 5 bases not matched to a gene; V was cut back by 0 bases and J by 6 bases. This CDR3 comprises 15 residues. CDR3 bases read: TGCGCCAGCAGCTTGGACGGACAGGGGGCCAGCGAG. This translates into CASSLDGQGASE. Given in full, the CDR3 is CASSLDGQGASEQYF.

For this clone: Sequencing ends 3 residues short of the CDR3 end; the germline J gene provides the rest. This chain joins TRBV5-4 and TRBJ2-5; 13 bases align to TRBD2. V was clipped by 3 bases and J by 4 bases; unmatched bases: 6. Germline assignment: CDR1 SGHNT and CDR2 YYREEE (reference sequence). The CDR3 consists of 16 residues. CDR3 DNA, as far as it was read: TGTGCCAGCAGCTCTCGGACTAGCGGGGGCCCAGAGACC. It specifies CASSSRTSGGPET. The whole CDR3 protein is CASSSRTSGGPETQYF.

In the case of this clone: The CDR3 is cut off 3 residues early in the read; its end comes from the germline J gene. The chain uses TRBV5-1 and TRBJ2-7, with TRBD2 identical over 9 bases. J gave up 3 bases and V 0 bases, and 4 bases lay outside the gene matches. The CDR3 is 15 amino acids. Germline values: CDR1 SGHRS, CDR2 YFSETQ. The CDR3 sequence is CASSLDAGGLYEQYF. The sequenced CDR3 bases are TGCGCCAGCAGCTTGGACGCGGGGGGGCTCTACGAG.

Turning to this clone: The read comes to an end 3 residues before the CDR3 does, leaving the germline J gene to fill in the end. This rearrangement joins TRBV7-2 to TRBJ1-6, with 7 bases matching TRBD1. The germline V gene has CDR1 SGHTA and CDR2 FQGNSA. This CDR3 is 14 amino acids long. The CDR3 loop reads CASSYGTVEFPLHF. CDR3 bases read: TGTGCCAGCAGCTACGGGACAGTGGAGTTTCCC.

In regard to this clone: The CDR3 end is not reached by the read, which stops 3 residues before it; the germline J gene fills it in. V gene TRBV7-2 combines with J gene TRBJ1-1; D is unclear. The CDR3 has 13 residues. Trimming shortened V by 4 bases and J by 6 bases, and 12 bases separated the two germline ends. From germline, CDR1 is SGHTA and CDR2 FQGNSA. The sequenced CDR3 bases are TGTGCCAGCAGCTCGGGTTTGGTATCTGAA. Protein product: CASSSGLVSE. The full-length CDR3 reads as CASSSGLVSEAFF.

As to this clone: The read is 3 residues too short to cover the CDR3 end, so that end is filled in from the germline J gene. This chain links TRBV7-2 with TRBJ1-4; TRBD1 is a possible D gene (5 bases). Germline V gene sequence: CDR1 SGHTA, CDR2 FQGNSA. This CDR3 has 13 amino acids. The CDR3 reads CASSSNRNSPLFF. CDR3 DNA, as far as it was read: TGTGCCAGCAGCTCGAACAGGAATTCACCA.

In regard to this clone: The CDR3 end falls 3 residues outside the read, so it is completed with the germline J gene. V usage is TRBV18 and J usage is TRBJ2-5, with 8 bases matching TRBD2. In germline, CDR1 is KGHSH, CDR2 LQKENI. Trimming cost V 1 base and J 3 bases; bases outside gene matches: 4. This CDR3 has 15 residues. CDR3 sequence reads: CASSPRGSGEETQYF. The part of the CDR3 DNA that was read is TGTGCCAGCTCACCACGGGGTAGCGGGGAAGAGACC.

On this clone itself: The CDR3 extends 3 residues past the end of the read, so its final part is completed from the germline J gene. The gene calls are TRBV18 and TRBJ1-2; unclear D gene. CDR3 length: 15 residues. Germline CDR1 reads KGHSH; CDR2 reads LQKENI. This CDR3 is CASSPAGGSSYDYTF. The DNA read from the CDR3 is TGTGCCAGCTCACCAGCGGGCGGGAGCTCCTACGAC. The whole variable domain, remainder taken from reference TRBV18 and TRBJ1-2, is NAGVMQNPRHLVRRRGQEARLRCSPMKGHSHVYWYRQLPEEGLKFMVYLQKENIIDESGMPKERFSAEFPKEGPSILRIQQVVRGDSAAYFCASSPAGGSSYDYTFGSGTRLTVV.

As for this clone: The CDR3 is cut off 3 residues early in the read; its end comes from the germline J gene. V and J are TRBV7-6 and TRBJ1-4; a possible D gene is TRBD1 (6 bases). The germline V gene has CDR1 SGHVS and CDR2 FNYEAQ. The CDR3 loop spans 13 amino acids. The germline V and J ends were trimmed by 5 bases and 8 bases, with 12 bases remaining between them. The CDR3 bases that were read are TGTGCCAGCAGCGCTCTTACAGGGGAAAAA. Translating it yields CASSALTGEK. The full CDR3 protein is CASSALTGEKLFF.

With respect to this clone: The read is 3 residues too short to cover the CDR3 end, so that end is filled in from the germline J gene. The chain combines TRBV2 with TRBJ1-2; perhaps TRBD1 as D (5 bases). This CDR3 region has 14 residues. Germline CDR1 and CDR2: SNHLY and FYNNEI. CDR3 region: CASSGGVSVGTYTF. The part of the CDR3 DNA that was read is TGTGCCAGCAGTGGGGGGGTCTCAGTAGGTACC.

A word on this clone: The read ends 3 residues shy of where the CDR3 ends; the end is completed using the germline J gene. The chain is built from TRBV10-3 and TRBJ2-5; the D gene is possibly TRBD1 (5 bases). In germline, CDR1 is ENHRY, CDR2 SYGVKD. The germline V and J ends were trimmed by 5 bases and 1 base, with 8 bases remaining between them. The CDR3 loop spans 13 amino acids. The covered CDR3 bases are TGTGCCATCAGTCAGGGTTCCCAAGAGACC. This translates into CAISQGSQET. The CDR3 in its entirety is CAISQGSQETQYF.

A remark on this clone: Sequencing ends 3 residues short of the CDR3 end; the germline J gene provides the rest. The chain links TRBV11-3 to TRBJ2-7, with a weak D call TRBD2 (5 bases). The CDR3 is 15 amino acids. Germline V gene data show CDR1 as SGHNT and CDR2 as YENEEA. The ends were cut back, 3 bases at V and 1 base at J, with 13 bases in the middle. The CDR3 reads CASSFEGRLSYEQYF. CDR3 bases read: TGTGCCAGCAGCTTCGAGGGCAGGCTTTCCTACGAG.